This paragraph reports one T cell receptor (beta chain). Its specificity is unknown. The data belong to a study of cytotoxic CD8 clonotypes in ibrutinib-treated CLL. At the level of the study: There were 11 relapsed/refractory patients and about 15 treatment-naive patients, and fewer than 18 were IGHV unmutated.

Clones were sequenced by immunoSEQ multiplex PCR, and TCRdb holds only the in-frame ones, with some missing. Of approximately 120,000 clones listed, around 84% are singletons. The study's findings and limits: The times at which samples were taken varied between sustained-remission and progressing patients. Pretreatment clonality was elevated relative to age-matched healthy donors and paralleled circulating CD8+ T-cell counts. Public clonotypes were uncommon and contracted or stayed stable on treatment.

The germline V gene has CDR1 SGHRS and CDR2 YFSETQ. V lost 3 bases, J lost 3 bases, and 13 bases lay in between. The CDR3 has 15 amino acids. The specimen was PBMCs, collected after 24 months of ibrutinib treatment. The chain employs TRBV5-1 and TRBJ2-1; D is undetermined. The TCR sequence derives from a human donor with chronic lymphocytic leukemia. The CDR3 DNA reads as TGCGCCAGCAGCTCGGACGGTGCCCTCTACAATGAGCAGTTCTTC. This translates into CASSSDGALYNEQFF.